This T cell receptor beta chain comes out of a study of T cell responses to AZD1222 COVID-19 vaccine. This table comes from immunoSEQ multiplex PCR, and its TCRdb copy is limited to in-frame clones, with some not included. The top ten clones hold roughly 1.2% of a sample with about 150,000 clones, about 93% of them seen once. V lost 6 bases and J lost 1, with 15 bases in between. Per germline, CDR1 MDHEN and CDR2 SYDVKM. The CDR3 covers 15 residues. The TCR originated in an adult in good health. The chain links TRBV28 to TRBJ1-1, with a weak D call TRBD1 (5 bases). This material consisted of peripheral blood, taken on day 0 of AZD1222 vaccination. CDR3 DNA: TGTGCCAGCAGGTCGGGGGTGGTGCCGAACACTGAAGCTTTCTTT. Protein product: CASRSGVVPNTEAFF.